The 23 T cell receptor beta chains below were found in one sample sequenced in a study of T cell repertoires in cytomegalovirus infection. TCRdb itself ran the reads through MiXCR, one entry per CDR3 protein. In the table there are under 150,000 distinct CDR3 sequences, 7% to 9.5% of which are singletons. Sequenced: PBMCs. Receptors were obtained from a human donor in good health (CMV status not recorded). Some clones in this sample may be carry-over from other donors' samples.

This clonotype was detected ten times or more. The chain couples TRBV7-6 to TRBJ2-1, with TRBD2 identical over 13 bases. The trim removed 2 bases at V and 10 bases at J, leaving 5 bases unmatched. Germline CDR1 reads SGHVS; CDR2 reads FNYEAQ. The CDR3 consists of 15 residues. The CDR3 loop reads CASSLSGTSGTEQFF. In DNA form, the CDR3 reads TGTGCCAGCAGCTTATCAGGGACTAGCGGGACAGAGCAGTTCTTC.

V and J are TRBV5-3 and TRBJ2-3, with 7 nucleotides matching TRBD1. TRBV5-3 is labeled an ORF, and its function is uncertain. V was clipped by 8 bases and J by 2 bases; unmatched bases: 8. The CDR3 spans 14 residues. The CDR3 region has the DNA TGTGCCAGCAGCCCAGGGGGAGACACAGATACGCAGTATTTT. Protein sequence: CASSPGGDTDTQYF.

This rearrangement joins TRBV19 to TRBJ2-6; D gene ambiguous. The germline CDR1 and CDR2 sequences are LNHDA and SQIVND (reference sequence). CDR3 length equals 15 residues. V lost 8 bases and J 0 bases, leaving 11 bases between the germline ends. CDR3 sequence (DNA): TGTGCCAGTCGCGCGCGGAGCTCTGGGGCCAACGTCCTGACTTTC. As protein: CASRARSSGANVLTF.

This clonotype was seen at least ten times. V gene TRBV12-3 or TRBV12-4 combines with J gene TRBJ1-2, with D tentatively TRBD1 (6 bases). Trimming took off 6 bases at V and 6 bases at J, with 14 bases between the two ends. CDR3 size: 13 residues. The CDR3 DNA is TGTGCCAGCAGCGACAGGCCTTTGCATGGCTACACCTTC. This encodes CASSDRPLHGYTF.

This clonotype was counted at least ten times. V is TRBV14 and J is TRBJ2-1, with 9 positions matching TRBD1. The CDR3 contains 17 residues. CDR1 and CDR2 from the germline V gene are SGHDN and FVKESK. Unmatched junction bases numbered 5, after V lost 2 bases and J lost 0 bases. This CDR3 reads CASSQTGGLSSYNEQFF. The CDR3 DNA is TGTGCCAGCAGCCAAACAGGGGGCTTGAGCTCCTACAATGAGCAGTTCTTC.

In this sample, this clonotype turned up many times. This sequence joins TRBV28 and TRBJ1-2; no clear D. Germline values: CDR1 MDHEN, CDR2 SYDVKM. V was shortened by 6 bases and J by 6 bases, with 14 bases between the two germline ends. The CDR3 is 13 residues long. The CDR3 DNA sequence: TGTGCCAGCAGGACAACCCAACCTGATGGCTACACCTTC. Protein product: CASRTTQPDGYTF.

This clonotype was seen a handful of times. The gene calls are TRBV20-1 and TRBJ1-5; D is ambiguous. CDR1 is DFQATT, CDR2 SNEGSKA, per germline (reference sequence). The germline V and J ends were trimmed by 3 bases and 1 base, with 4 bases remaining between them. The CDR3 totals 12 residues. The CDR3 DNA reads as TGCAGTGCTAGCGACAGCAATCAGCCCCAGCATTTT. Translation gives CSASDSNQPQHF.

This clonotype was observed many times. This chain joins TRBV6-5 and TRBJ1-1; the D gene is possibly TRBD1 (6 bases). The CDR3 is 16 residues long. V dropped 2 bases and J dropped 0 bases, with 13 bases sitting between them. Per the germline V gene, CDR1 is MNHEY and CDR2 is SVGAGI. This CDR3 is CASSYATTGLNTEAFF. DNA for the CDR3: TGTGCCAGCAGTTACGCCACTACAGGGTTGAACACTGAAGCTTTCTTT.

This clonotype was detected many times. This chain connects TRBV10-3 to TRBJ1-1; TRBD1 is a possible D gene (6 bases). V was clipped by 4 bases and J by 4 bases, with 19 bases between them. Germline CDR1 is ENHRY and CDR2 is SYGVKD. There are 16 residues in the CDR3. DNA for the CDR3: TGTGCCATCAGTGTCTCGAGGATACAGGGCACCACTGAAGCTTTCTTT. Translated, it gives CAISVSRIQGTTEAFF.

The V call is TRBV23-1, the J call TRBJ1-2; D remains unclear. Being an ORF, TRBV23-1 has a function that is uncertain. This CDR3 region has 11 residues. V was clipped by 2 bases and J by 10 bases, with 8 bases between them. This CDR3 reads CASSQRIAYTF. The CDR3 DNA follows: TGCGCCAGCAGTCAAAGGATTGCCTACACCTTC.

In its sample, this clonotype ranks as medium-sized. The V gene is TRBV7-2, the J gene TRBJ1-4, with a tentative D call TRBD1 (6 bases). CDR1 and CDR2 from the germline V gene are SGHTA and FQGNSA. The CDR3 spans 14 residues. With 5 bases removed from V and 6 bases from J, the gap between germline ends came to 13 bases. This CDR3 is CASSPGAGHEKLFF. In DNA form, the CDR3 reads TGTGCCAGCAGCCCGGGGGCAGGCCATGAAAAACTGTTTTTT.

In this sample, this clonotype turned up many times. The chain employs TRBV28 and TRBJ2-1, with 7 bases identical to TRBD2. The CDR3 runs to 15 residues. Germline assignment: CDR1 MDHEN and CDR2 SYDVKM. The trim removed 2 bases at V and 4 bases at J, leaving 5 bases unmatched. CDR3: CASSLGGGGYNEQFF. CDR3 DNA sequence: TGTGCCAGCAGTTTAGGTGGGGGGGGGTACAATGAGCAGTTCTTC.

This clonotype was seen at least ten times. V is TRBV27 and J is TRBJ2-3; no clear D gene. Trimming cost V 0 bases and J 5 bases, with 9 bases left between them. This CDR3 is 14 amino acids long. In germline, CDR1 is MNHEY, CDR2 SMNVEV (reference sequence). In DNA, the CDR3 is TGTGCCAGCAGTTTATCCGTGCAAGGAGATACGCAGTATTTT. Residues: CASSLSVQGDTQYF.

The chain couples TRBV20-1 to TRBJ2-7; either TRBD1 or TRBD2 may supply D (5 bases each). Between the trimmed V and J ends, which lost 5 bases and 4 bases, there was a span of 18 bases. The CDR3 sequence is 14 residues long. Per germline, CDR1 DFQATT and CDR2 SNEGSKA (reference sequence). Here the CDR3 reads CSAARDGVLYEQYF. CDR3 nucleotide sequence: TGCAGTGCTGCACGGGACGGCGTTTTGTACGAGCAGTACTTC.

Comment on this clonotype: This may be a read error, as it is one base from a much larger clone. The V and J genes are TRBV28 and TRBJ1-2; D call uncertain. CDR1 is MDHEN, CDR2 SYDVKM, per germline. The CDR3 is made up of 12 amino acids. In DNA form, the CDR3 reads TGTGCCAGCACTTTATACAGAAGCGGCTACACCTTC. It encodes CASTLYRSGYTF.

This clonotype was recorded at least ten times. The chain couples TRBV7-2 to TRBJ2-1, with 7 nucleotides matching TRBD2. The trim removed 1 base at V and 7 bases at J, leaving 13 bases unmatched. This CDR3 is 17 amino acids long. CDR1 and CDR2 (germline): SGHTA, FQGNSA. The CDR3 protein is CASSLVSGGSKTNEQFF. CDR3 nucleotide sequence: TGTGCCAGCAGCTTAGTTTCGGGCGGGAGTAAAACGAATGAGCAGTTCTTC.

CDR3 nucleotides: TGTGCCAGCGGGACACAAATGAACACTGAAGCTTTCTTT. Translating gives CASGTQMNTEAFF. The rearrangement uses TRBV28 and TRBJ1-1, with a weak D call TRBD1 (6 bases). The CDR3 totals 13 residues. The germline gives CDR1 MDHEN, CDR2 SYDVKM. The V and J ends lost 8 bases and 0 bases respectively, with 10 bases between them.

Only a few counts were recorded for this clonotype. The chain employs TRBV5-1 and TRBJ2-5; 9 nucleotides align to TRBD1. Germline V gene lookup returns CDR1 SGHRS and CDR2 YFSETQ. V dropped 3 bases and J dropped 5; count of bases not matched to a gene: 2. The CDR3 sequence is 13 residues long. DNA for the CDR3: TGCGCCAGCAGCTGGGACAGGGTTGAGACCCAGTACTTC. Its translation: CASSWDRVETQYF.

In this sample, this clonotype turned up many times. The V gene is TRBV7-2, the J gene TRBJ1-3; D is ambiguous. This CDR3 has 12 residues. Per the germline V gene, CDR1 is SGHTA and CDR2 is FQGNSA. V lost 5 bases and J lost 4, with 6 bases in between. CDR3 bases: TGTGCCAGCAGCCCCCGGGGAAACACCATATATTTT. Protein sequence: CASSPRGNTIYF.

The CDR3 loop reads CASSQDWSTEAFF. In nucleotides, the CDR3 is TGTGCCAGCAGCCAAGATTGGTCCACTGAAGCTTTCTTT. The genes are TRBV14 and TRBJ1-1; D not resolved. Trimming left V 0 bases short and J 4 bases short, with 6 bases between. The CDR3 length is 13 residues. Germline V lookup: CDR1 SGHDN, CDR2 FVKESK.

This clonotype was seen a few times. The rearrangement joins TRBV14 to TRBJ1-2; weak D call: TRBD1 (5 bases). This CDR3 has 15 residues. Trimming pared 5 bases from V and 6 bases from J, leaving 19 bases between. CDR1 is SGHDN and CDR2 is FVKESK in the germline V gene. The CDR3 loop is CASSLRRTGGDGYTF. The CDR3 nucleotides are TGTGCCAGCAGCTTACGACGGACCGGAGGGGATGGCTACACCTTC.

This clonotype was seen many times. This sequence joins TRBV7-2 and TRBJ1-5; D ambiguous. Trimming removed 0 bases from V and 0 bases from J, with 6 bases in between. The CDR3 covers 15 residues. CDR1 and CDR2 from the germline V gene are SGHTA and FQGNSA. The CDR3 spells CASSLAAASNQPQHF. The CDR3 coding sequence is TGTGCCAGCAGCTTAGCGGCAGCTAGCAATCAGCCCCAGCATTTT.

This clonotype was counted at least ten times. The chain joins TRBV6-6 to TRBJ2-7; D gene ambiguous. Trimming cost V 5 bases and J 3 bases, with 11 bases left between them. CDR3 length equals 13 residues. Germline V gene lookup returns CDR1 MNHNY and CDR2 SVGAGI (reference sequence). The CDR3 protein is CASSHQGIYEQYF. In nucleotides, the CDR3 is TGTGCCAGCAGTCACCAAGGAATCTACGAGCAGTACTTC.